This TCR beta chain comes out of a study of molecular identifiers for immune sequencing clone quantification. Study-level results: Spiked Jurkat TCR RNA equal to one cell could reportedly be picked out among some 1 million naive cells.

Bulk TCR library preparation followed previously described methods with listed TCR primers. TCRdb passed the PCR reads through MiXCR, listing each CDR3 protein once. The profile shows some 680,000 distinct CDR3 sequences, about 25% of them singletons. This clonotype came up a few times. The antigen remains undetermined. Per germline, CDR1 LGHNA and CDR2 YNFKEQ. This CDR3 region has 15 residues. V trimming: 4 bases; J trimming: 5 bases; junction bases outside the gene matches: 6. The chain is built from TRBV4-2 and TRBJ2-7, with 12 bases identical to TRBD2. The receptor was isolated from a human donor in good health. Some libraries in this study had Jurkat cell RNA spiked in. The sequencing sample was made of naive CD8+ T cells from blood, with Jurkat cell RNA spiked in. Documented subset: FACS-sorted CD8+CD4-CCR7+CD45RA+ naive T cells. CDR3 protein: CASSPRLAGDHEQYF. CDR3 sequence (DNA): TGTGCCAGCAGCCCCCGACTAGCGGGAGACCACGAGCAGTACTTC.